Listed below are T cell receptor beta chains from one sample, sequenced in a study of T cell repertoires in cytomegalovirus infection. TCRdb ran MiXCR on the reads and lists one entry per CDR3 protein. Of 200,000 to 300,000 distinct CDR3 sequences listed, roughly 9% are singletons. The source material was PBMCs. Source of these receptors: a human donor in good health (CMV status not recorded). Some clones in this sample may be carry-over from other donors' samples. CDR3s include the opening cysteine and the closing phenylalanine or tryptophan. D genes are given only for firm matches. The listing skips clone size in some rows; elsewhere it reads once, few, many or a size class.

size	J	D	V	CDR3	DNA
many	TRBJ2-4	-	TRBV11-2	CASSPRSTDYSAKNIQYF	TGTGCCAGCAGCCCAAGGTCCACGGACTACTCGGCCAAAAACATTCAGTACTTC
many	TRBJ2-7	-	TRBV7-2	CASSSGWGGGRGEQYF	TGTGCCAGCAGCTCGGGCTGGGGCGGGGGCCGCGGGGAGCAGTACTTC
many	TRBJ2-7	-	TRBV5-1	CASSWGSTYEQYF	TGCGCCAGCAGCTGGGGCAGTACCTACGAGCAGTACTTC
-	TRBJ2-5	-	TRBV19	CASSIRDGQETQYF	TGTGCCAGTAGTATTCGGGACGGCCAAGAGACCCAGTACTTC
many	TRBJ2-1	TRBD2	TRBV7-8	CASSLAGGPSEQFF	TGTGCCAGCAGCTTAGCGGGAGGGCCCAGTGAGCAGTTCTTC
once	TRBJ1-1	-	TRBV6-6	CASSRMEVWDTEAFF	TGTGCCAGCAGTCGCATGGAGGTTTGGGACACTGAAGCTTTCTTT
few	TRBJ2-1	TRBD2	TRBV12-3/TRBV12-4	CASGRPGGGNEQFF	TGTGCCAGCGGACGCCCCGGGGGGGGGAATGAGCAGTTCTTC
many	TRBJ2-2	TRBD2	TRBV7-9	CASSPTAGATGELFF	TGTGCCAGCAGCCCAACAGCGGGAGCGACCGGGGAGCTGTTTTTT
many	TRBJ1-2	-	TRBV7-2	CASSLAGTAYGYTF	TGTGCCAGCAGCTTAGCGGGGACGGCCTATGGCTACACCTTC
few	TRBJ2-7	TRBD2	TRBV12-3/TRBV12-4	CASSLPGGEQYF	TGTGCCAGCAGCCTTCCGGGGGGGGAGCAGTACTTC
few	TRBJ2-1	-	TRBV29-1	CSVTGPWDEQFF	TGCAGCGTCACGGGACCATGGGATGAGCAGTTCTTC
-	TRBJ2-2	-	TRBV19	CASSIRGTAGELFF	TGTGCCAGTAGTATTCGCGGGACTGCCGGGGAGCTGTTTTTT
many	TRBJ1-1	TRBD1	TRBV7-2	CASSPEGDRKTEAFF	TGTGCCAGCAGCCCCGAGGGGGACAGGAAGACTGAAGCTTTCTTT
many	TRBJ1-1	-	TRBV20-1	CSARGTDSEKAFF	TGCAGTGCTAGAGGGACGGACAGTGAGAAAGCTTTCTTT
few	TRBJ1-6	-	TRBV20-1	CSASPGYNSPLHF	TGCAGTGCTAGTCCGGGGTATAATTCACCCCTCCACTTT
few	TRBJ2-2	-	TRBV6-2/TRBV6-3	CASSYLKGPTLTGELFF	TGTGCCAGCAGTTACTTGAAAGGCCCTACCCTCACCGGGGAGCTGTTTTTT
few	TRBJ2-7	TRBD2	TRBV7-2	CASSSGGGLADYEQYF	TGTGCCAGCAGCTCTGGGGGAGGACTAGCGGACTACGAGCAGTACTTC
few	TRBJ1-1	-	TRBV7-8	CASSQSRWDMNTEAFF	TGTGCCAGCAGCCAGAGCAGGTGGGACATGAACACTGAAGCTTTCTTT
few	TRBJ1-3	-	TRBV2	CASSEEILVQGNTIYF	TGTGCCAGCAGTGAGGAGATCCTCGTGCAAGGAAACACCATATATTTT
few	TRBJ2-1	-	TRBV11-2	CASSPSRGGITYNEQFF	TGTGCCAGCAGCCCCTCACGGGGCGGGATCACCTACAATGAGCAGTTCTTC
many	TRBJ1-5	-	TRBV7-2	CASRSTGIDQPQHF	TGTGCCAGCAGGTCTACAGGGATTGATCAGCCCCAGCATTTT
many	TRBJ1-1	-	TRBV7-2	CASSFGQRNTEAFF	TGTGCCAGCAGCTTCGGGCAGAGGAACACTGAAGCTTTCTTT
many	TRBJ2-1	TRBD2	TRBV7-2	CASSSEAGSSYNEQFF	TGTGCCAGCAGCTCCGAAGCGGGAAGCTCCTACAATGAGCAGTTCTTC
many	TRBJ2-7	-	TRBV20-1	CSARRWEESYEQYF	TGCAGTGCTAGAAGGTGGGAGGAGTCCTACGAGCAGTACTTC
many	TRBJ2-5	TRBD1	TRBV7-2	CASSLVLLGDRVETQYF	TGTGCCAGCAGCTTAGTCTTGTTAGGGGACAGGGTGGAGACCCAGTACTTC
-	TRBJ1-1	-	TRBV28	CASSSPGLLAFF	TGTGCCAGCAGTTCGCCAGGGCTGTTGGCTTTCTTT
-	TRBJ2-5	-	TRBV2	CASSVLGPSYF	TGTGCCAGCAGTGTTCTGGGACCATCATACTTC
few	TRBJ1-5	TRBD1	TRBV6-6	CASSYGTGRNSNQPQHF	TGTGCCAGCAGTTATGGGACAGGGAGGAATAGCAATCAGCCCCAGCATTTT
few	TRBJ1-2	-	TRBV29-1	CSVENRNFREGGYTF	TGCAGCGTTGAAAACCGAAACTTCAGGGAAGGTGGCTACACCTTC
few	TRBJ1-2	-	TRBV20-1	CSVEGQALSGYGYTF	TGCAGTGTCGAAGGACAAGCCCTAAGTGGCTATGGCTACACCTTC
many	TRBJ1-2	-	TRBV6-2/TRBV6-3	CASRDLTRGGSSAGYTF	TGTGCCAGCAGGGACCTCACACGCGGTGGGTCGTCGGCCGGCTACACCTTC
few	TRBJ2-1	TRBD2	TRBV30	CAWSVRGLAGGNEQFF	TGTGCCTGGAGTGTACGGGGACTAGCGGGAGGGAATGAGCAGTTCTTC
many	TRBJ2-3	-	TRBV7-9	CASSLNRQSTDTQYF	TGTGCCAGCAGCTTAAATCGGCAAAGCACAGATACGCAGTATTTT
many	TRBJ2-1	-	TRBV7-2	CASSLANSWEQFF	TGTGCCAGCAGCTTAGCTAACTCGTGGGAGCAGTTCTTC
many	TRBJ2-2	-	TRBV7-2	CATRGAETNTGELFF	TGTGCCACCCGAGGGGCGGAGACGAACACCGGGGAGCTGTTTTTT
once	TRBJ2-5	TRBD2	TRBV11-2	CASSQGTSGSRETQYF	TGTGCCAGCAGCCAAGGGACTAGCGGGAGCCGGGAGACCCAGTACTTC
-	TRBJ2-1	TRBD1	TRBV6-2/TRBV6-3	CASSYNRGRGEQFF	TGTGCCAGCAGTTACAACAGGGGAAGAGGTGAGCAGTTCTTC
many	TRBJ2-7	-	TRBV7-6	CASSLKESGLSPYEQYF	TGTGCCAGCAGCTTAAAGGAAAGCGGCTTGAGTCCTTACGAGCAGTACTTC
-	TRBJ2-1	TRBD1	TRBV14	CASSQPTGSGEQFF	TGTGCCAGCAGCCAACCGACAGGGTCCGGTGAGCAGTTCTTC
many	TRBJ1-1	TRBD1	TRBV7-2	CASSSPGQIEAFF	TGTGCCAGCAGCTCACCGGGACAGATTGAAGCTTTCTTT
-	TRBJ1-6	TRBD1	TRBV5-6	CASNPTGRGSPLHF	TGTGCCAGCAATCCGACAGGGAGAGGTTCACCCCTCCACTTT
many	TRBJ1-1	TRBD1	TRBV12-3/TRBV12-4	CASIRRGQGANTEAFF	TGTGCCAGCATTCGAAGGGGACAGGGGGCGAACACTGAAGCTTTCTTT
many	TRBJ2-7	-	TRBV7-2	CASSLDSSYEQYF	TGTGCCAGCAGCTTGGACAGCTCCTACGAGCAGTACTTC
many	TRBJ2-4	-	TRBV19	CASNDPMSGAKNIQYF	TGTGCCAGTAATGACCCCATGTCGGGGGCCAAAAACATTCAGTACTTC
many	TRBJ1-5	-	TRBV29-1	CSVVLGPGGQPQHF	TGCAGCGTTGTTTTAGGTCCGGGGGGCCAGCCCCAGCATTTT
-	TRBJ2-5	TRBD1	TRBV6-1	CASSPIGTDQETQYF	TGTGCCAGCAGTCCCATCGGGACAGACCAAGAGACCCAGTACTTC
few	TRBJ2-3	TRBD1	TRBV20-1	CSARDWSGDRVTDTQYF	TGCAGTGCTAGAGATTGGTCGGGGGACAGGGTCACAGATACGCAGTATTTT
many	TRBJ2-7	-	TRBV6-2/TRBV6-3	CASTEDGNSYEQYF	TGTGCCAGCACCGAGGACGGCAACTCCTACGAGCAGTACTTC
-	TRBJ2-1	TRBD2	TRBV19	CASSNSGSRHEQFF	TGTGCCAGTAGCAATAGCGGGAGTCGTCATGAGCAGTTCTTC
-	TRBJ2-1	-	TRBV28	CASSLLVREQFF	TGTGCCAGCAGTTTATTAGTGCGTGAGCAGTTCTTC
many	TRBJ1-1	TRBD1	TRBV7-2	CASSFETNRGLDTEAFF	TGTGCCAGCAGCTTCGAGACGAACAGGGGGCTAGACACTGAAGCTTTCTTT
few	TRBJ1-2	TRBD1	TRBV4-1	CASSQDILGQGAHGYTF	TGCGCCAGCAGCCAAGACATCCTTGGACAGGGGGCGCATGGCTACACCTTC
many	TRBJ2-7	-	TRBV20-1	CSASSRAEGGYEQYF	TGCAGTGCTAGTTCCCGGGCGGAGGGGGGCTACGAGCAGTACTTC
-	TRBJ2-4	-	TRBV7-2	CASSLNSNIQYF	TGTGCCAGCAGCTTAAACTCAAACATTCAGTACTTC
many	TRBJ2-1	TRBD1	TRBV11-2	CASRPPRTGTGGGYNEQFF	TGTGCCAGCAGACCTCCCCGGACCGGGACAGGGGGCGGGTACAATGAGCAGTTCTTC
many	TRBJ2-7	-	TRBV7-2	CASSRAAPRTGRGEQYF	TGTGCCAGCAGCCGTGCTGCTCCTCGGACAGGGAGGGGCGAGCAGTACTTC
many	TRBJ2-2	TRBD2	TRBV2	CASKSGVPGGELFF	TGTGCCAGCAAGAGCGGGGTCCCAGGCGGGGAGCTGTTTTTT
many	TRBJ1-2	TRBD1	TRBV11-3	CASSSSTGDFYGYTF	TGTGCCAGCAGCTCGTCGACAGGGGATTTCTATGGCTACACCTTC
few	TRBJ1-4	-	TRBV4-3	CASSQEPSSLGHEKLFF	TGCGCCAGCAGCCAAGAACCCAGCTCCCTTGGTCATGAAAAACTGTTTTTT